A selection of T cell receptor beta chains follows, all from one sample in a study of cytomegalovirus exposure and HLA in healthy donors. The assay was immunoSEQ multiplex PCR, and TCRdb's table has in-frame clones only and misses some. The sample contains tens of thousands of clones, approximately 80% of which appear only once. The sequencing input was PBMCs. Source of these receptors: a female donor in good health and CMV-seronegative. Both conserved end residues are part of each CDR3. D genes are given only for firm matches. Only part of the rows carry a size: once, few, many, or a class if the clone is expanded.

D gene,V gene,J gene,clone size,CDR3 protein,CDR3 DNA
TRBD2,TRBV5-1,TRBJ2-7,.,CASSLGTSGYEQYF,TGCGCCAGCAGCTTGGGGACTAGCGGGTACGAGCAGTACTTC
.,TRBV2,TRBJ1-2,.,CASSETLRPRNYGYTF,TGTGCCAGCAGTGAAACCCTTCGCCCCAGGAACTATGGCTACACCTTC
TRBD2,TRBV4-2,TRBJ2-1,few,CASSARSGGDYNEQFF,TGTGCCAGCAGCGCCCGTAGCGGGGGGGATTACAATGAGCAGTTCTTC
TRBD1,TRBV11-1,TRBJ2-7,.,CASSLVRQGYEQYF,TGTGCCAGCAGCTTAGTCCGACAGGGCTACGAGCAGTACTTC
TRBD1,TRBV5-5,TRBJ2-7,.,CASKHGQGLYEQYF,TGTGCCAGCAAACACGGACAGGGGTTGTACGAGCAGTACTTC
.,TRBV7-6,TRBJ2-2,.,CASSFASTGELFF,TGTGCCAGCAGCTTCGCGAGCACCGGGGAGCTGTTTTTT
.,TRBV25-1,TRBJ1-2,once,CASSEGGWGYTF,TGTGCCAGCAGTGAAGGAGGCTGGGGCTACACCTTC
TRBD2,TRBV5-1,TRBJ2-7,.,CASSLGLAGDYEQYF,TGCGCCAGCAGCCTAGGACTAGCGGGGGACTACGAGCAGTACTTC
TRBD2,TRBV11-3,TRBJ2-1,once,CASSLGGGPYNEQFF,TGTGCCAGCAGCTTGGGCGGGGGACCCTACAATGAGCAGTTCTTC
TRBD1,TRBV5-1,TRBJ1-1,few,CANRRTGGTEAFF,TGCGCCAACCGAAGAACAGGGGGCACTGAAGCTTTCTTT
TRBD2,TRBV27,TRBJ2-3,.,CASRGRERGYTDTQYF,TGTGCCAGCAGAGGGAGGGAACGGGGGTACACAGATACGCAGTATTTT
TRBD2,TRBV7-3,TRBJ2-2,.,CASSPSGGGGELFF,TGTGCCAGCAGCCCTAGCGGGGGAGGCGGGGAGCTGTTTTTT
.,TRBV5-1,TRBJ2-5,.,CASSPGHQETQYF,TGCGCCAGCTCCCCAGGTCACCAAGAGACCCAGTACTTC
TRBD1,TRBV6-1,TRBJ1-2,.,CASSDPPGQGRGYTF,TGTGCCAGCAGTGACCCACCGGGACAGGGACGTGGCTACACCTTC